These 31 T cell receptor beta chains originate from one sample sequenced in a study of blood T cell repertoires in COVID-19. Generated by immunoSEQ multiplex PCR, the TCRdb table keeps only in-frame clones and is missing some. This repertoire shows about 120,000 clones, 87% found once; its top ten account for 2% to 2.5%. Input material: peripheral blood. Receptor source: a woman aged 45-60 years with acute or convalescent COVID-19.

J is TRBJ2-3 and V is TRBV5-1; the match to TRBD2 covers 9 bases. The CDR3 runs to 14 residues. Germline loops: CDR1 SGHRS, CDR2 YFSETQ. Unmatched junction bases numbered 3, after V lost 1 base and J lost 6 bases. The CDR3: CASSLSSGIDTQYF. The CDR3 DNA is TGCGCCAGCAGCTTGTCTAGCGGGATTGATACGCAGTATTTT.

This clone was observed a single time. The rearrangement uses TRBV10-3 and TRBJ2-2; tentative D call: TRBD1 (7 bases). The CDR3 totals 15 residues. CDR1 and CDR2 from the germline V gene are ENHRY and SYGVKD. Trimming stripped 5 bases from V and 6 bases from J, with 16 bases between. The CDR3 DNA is TGTGCCATCAGTCCCGTTGACAGGGAGGCCGGGGAGCTGTTTTTT. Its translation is CAISPVDREAGELFF.

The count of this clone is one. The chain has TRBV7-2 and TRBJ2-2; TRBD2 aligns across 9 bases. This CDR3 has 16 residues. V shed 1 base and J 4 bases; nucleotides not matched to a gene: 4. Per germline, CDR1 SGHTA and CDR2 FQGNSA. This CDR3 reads CASSLVLRGGTGELFF. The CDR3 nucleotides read TGTGCCAGCAGCTTAGTTTTGCGGGGGGGCACCGGGGAGCTGTTTTTT.

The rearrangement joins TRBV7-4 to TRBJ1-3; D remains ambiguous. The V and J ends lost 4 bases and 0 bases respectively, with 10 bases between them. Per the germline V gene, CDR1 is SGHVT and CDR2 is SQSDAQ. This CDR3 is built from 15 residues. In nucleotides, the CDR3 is TGTGCCAGCAGCTCGCCTAGAAGCTCTGGAAACACCATATATTTT. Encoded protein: CASSSPRSSGNTIYF. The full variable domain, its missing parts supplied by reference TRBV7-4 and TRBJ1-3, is GAGVSQSPRYKVAKRGRDVALRCDSISGHVTLYWYRQTLGQGSEVLTYSQSDAQRDKSGRPSGRFSAERPERSVSTLKIQRTEQGDSAVYLCASSSPRSSGNTIYFGEGSWLTVV.

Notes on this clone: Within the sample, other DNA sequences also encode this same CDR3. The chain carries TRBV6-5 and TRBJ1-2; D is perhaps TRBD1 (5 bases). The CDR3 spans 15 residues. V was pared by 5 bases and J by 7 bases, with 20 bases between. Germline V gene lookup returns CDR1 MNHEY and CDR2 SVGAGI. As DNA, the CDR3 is TGTGCCAGCAGTACCGCTTCCGGAGGGACCTTTGGCTACACCTTC. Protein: CASSTASGGTFGYTF.

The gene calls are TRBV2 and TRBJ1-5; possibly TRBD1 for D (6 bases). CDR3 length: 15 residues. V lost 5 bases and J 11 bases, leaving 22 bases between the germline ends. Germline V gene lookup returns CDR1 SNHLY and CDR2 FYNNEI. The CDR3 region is CASSTGQTPVAAQHF. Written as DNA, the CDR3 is TGTGCCAGCAGTACCGGACAGACCCCCGTCGCGGCCCAGCATTTT. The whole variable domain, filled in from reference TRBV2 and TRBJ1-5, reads EPEVTQTPSHQVTQMGQEVILRCVPISNHLYFYWYRQILGQKVEFLVSFYNNEISEKSEIFDDQFSVERPDGSNFTLKIRSTKLEDSAMYFCASSTGQTPVAAQHFGDGTRLSIL.

This chain's CDR3 is CASSYGDRGAYEQYF. CDR3 in DNA: TGTGCCAGCAGTTACGGGGACAGGGGAGCCTACGAGCAGTACTTC. V and J are TRBV6-6 and TRBJ2-7, with 10 bases aligning to TRBD1. V was clipped by 2 bases and J by 2 bases; unmatched bases: 3. CDR1 and CDR2 from the germline V gene are MNHNY and SVGAGI (reference sequence). The CDR3 extends over 15 amino acids.

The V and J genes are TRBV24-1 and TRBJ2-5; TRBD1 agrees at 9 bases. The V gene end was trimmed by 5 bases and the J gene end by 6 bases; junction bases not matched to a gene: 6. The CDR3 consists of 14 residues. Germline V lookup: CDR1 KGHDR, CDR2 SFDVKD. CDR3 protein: CATSGDRAGKTQYF. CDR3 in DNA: TGTGCCACCAGTGGGGACAGGGCGGGGAAGACCCAGTACTTC.

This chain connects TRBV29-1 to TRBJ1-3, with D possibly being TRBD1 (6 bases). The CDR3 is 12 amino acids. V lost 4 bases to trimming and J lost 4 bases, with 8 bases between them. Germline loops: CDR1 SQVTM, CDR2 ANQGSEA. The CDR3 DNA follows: TGCAGCGTTGTACAGGGCGGAAACACCATATATTTT. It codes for CSVVQGGNTIYF.

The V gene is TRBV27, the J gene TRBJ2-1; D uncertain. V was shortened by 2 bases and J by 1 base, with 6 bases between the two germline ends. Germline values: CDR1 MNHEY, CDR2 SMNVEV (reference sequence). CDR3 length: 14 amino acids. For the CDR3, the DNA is TGTGCCAGCAGTTTAGCGATGTCCTACAATGAGCAGTTCTTC. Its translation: CASSLAMSYNEQFF.

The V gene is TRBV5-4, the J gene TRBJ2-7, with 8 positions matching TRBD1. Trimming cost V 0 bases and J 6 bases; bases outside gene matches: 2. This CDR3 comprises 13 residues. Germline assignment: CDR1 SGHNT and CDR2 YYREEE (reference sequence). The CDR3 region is CASSLGTGGEQYF. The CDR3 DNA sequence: TGTGCCAGCAGCTTGGGAACAGGGGGCGAGCAGTACTTC.

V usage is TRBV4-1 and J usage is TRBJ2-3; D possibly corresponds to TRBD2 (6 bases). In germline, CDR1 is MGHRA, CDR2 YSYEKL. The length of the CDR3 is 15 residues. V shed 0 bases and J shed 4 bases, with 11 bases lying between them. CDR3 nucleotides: TGCGCCAGCAGCCAAGAGTCCGGGAGATCAGATACGCAGTATTTT. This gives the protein CASSQESGRSDTQYF.

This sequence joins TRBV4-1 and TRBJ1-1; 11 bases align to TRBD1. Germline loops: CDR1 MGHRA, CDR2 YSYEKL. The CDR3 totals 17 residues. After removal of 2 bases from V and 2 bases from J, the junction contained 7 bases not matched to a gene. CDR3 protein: CASSQRGQGAPNTEAFF. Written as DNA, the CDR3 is TGCGCCAGCAGCCAAAGAGGACAGGGGGCGCCCAACACTGAAGCTTTCTTT.

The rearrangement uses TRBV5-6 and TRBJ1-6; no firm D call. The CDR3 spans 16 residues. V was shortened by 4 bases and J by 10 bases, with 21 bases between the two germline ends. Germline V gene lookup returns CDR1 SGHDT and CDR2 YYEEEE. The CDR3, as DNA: TGTGCCAGCAGCGCCACTCCACCCGGGGAAGGGTCACCCCTCCACTTT. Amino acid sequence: CASSATPPGEGSPLHF.

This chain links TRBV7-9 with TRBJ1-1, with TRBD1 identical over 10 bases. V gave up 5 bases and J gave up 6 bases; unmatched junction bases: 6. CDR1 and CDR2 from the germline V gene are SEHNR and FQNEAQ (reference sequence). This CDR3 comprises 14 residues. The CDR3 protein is CASSQGQGVAEAFF. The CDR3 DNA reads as TGTGCCAGCAGCCAAGGACAGGGGGTAGCTGAAGCTTTCTTT.

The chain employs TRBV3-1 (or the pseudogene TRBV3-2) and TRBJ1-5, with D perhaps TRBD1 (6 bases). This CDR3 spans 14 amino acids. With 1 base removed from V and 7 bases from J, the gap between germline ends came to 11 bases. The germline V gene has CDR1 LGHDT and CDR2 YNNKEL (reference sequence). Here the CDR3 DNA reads TGTGCCAGCAGCCAAGGAGGGGGAGTCCAGCCCCAGCATTTT. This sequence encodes CASSQGGGVQPQHF.

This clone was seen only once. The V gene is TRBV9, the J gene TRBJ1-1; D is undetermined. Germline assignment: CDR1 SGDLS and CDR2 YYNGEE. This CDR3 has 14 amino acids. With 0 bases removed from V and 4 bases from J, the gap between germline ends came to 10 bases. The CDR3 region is CASSVGRVSTEAFF. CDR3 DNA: TGTGCCAGCAGCGTAGGACGGGTTAGCACTGAAGCTTTCTTT. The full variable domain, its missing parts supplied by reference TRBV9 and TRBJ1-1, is DSGVTQTPKHLITATGQRVTLRCSPRSGDLSVYWYQQSLDQGLQFLIQYYNGEERAKGNILERFSAQQFPDLHSELNLSSLELGDSALYFCASSVGRVSTEAFFGQGTRLTVV.

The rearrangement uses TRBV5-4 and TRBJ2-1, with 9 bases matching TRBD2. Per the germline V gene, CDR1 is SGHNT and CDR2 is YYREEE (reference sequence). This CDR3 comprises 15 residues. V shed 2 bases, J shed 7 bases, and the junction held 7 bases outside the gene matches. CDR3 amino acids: CASSLGGRALNEQFF. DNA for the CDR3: TGTGCCAGCAGCTTAGGCGGGAGGGCCTTGAATGAGCAGTTCTTC.

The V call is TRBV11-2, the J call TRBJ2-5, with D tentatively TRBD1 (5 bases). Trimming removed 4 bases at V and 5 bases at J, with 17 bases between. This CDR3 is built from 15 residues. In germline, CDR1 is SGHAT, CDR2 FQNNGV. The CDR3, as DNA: TGTGCCAGCAGCTCCTCAGGACCCAAGGGGGAGACCCAGTACTTC. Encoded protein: CASSSSGPKGETQYF.

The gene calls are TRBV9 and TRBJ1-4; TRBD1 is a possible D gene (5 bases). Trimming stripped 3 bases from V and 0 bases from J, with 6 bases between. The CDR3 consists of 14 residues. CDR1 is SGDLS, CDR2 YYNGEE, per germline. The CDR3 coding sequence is TGTGCCAGCAGCGCGACAGCAACTAATGAAAAACTGTTTTTT. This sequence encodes CASSATATNEKLFF.

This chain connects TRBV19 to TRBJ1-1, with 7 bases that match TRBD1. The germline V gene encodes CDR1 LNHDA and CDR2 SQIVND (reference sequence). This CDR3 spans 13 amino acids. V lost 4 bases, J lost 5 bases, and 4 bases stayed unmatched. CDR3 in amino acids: CASSKSTGTEAFF. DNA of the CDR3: TGTGCCAGTAGTAAATCGACAGGGACTGAAGCTTTCTTT.

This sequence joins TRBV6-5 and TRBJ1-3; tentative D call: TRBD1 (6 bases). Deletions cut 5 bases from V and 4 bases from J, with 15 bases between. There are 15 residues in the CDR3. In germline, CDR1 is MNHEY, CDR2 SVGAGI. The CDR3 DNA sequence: TGTGCCAGCAGTCCGCCCGGGACAAGAGGAAACACCATATATTTT. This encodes CASSPPGTRGNTIYF.

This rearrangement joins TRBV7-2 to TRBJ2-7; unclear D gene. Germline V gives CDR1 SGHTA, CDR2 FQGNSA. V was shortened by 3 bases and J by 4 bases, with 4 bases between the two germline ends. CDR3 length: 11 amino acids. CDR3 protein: CASSLRYEQYF. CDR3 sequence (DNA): TGTGCCAGCAGCTTGAGGTACGAGCAGTACTTC. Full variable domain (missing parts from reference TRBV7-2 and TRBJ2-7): GAGVSQSPSNKVTEKGKDVELRCDPISGHTALYWYRQSLGQGLEFLIYFQGNSAPDKSGLPSDRFSAERTGGSVSTLTIQRTQQEDSAVYLCASSLRYEQYFGPGTRLTVT.

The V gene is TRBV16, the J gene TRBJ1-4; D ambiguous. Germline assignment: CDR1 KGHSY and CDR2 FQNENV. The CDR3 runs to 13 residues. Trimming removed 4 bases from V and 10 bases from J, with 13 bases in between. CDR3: CASSPEARGKLFF. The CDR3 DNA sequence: TGTGCCAGCAGCCCAGAGGCTCGCGGAAAACTGTTTTTT.

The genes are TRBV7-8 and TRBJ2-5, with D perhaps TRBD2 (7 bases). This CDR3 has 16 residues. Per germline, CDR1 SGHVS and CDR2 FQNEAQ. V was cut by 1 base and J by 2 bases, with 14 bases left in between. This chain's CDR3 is CASSLDGGAVQETQYF. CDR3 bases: TGTGCCAGCAGCTTAGATGGGGGGGCGGTTCAAGAGACCCAGTACTTC.

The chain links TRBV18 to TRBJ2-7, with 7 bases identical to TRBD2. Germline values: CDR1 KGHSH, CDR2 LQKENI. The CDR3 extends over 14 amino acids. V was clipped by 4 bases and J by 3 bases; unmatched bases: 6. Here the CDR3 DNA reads TGTGCCAGCTCACTAAGCGGGACGGTCTACGAGCAGTACTTC. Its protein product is CASSLSGTVYEQYF.

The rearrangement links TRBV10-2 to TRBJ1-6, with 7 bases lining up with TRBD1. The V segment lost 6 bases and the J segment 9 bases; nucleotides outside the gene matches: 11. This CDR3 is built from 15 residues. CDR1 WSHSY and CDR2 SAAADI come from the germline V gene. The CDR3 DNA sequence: TGCGCCAGCAGAGGGGGGACAGATAGTATTTCACCCCTCCACTTT. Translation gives CASRGGTDSISPLHF.

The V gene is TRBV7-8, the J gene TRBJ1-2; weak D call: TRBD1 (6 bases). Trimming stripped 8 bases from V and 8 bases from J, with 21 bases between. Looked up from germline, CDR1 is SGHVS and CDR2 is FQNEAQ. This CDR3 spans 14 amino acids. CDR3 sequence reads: CASRGGQGTPGYTF. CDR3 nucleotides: TGTGCCAGCCGAGGGGGTCAGGGCACCCCGGGCTACACCTTC.

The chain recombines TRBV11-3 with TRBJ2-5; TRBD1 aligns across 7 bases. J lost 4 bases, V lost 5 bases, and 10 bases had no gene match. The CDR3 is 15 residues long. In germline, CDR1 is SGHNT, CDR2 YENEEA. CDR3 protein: CASSPTTGVGETQYF. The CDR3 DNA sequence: TGTGCCAGCAGCCCAACTACAGGGGTAGGAGAGACCCAGTACTTC.

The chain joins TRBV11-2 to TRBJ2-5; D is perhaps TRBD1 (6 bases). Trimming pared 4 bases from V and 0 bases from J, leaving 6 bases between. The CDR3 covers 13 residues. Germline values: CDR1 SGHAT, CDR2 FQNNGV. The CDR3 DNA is TGTGCCAGCAGCTGGACAGACCAAGAGACCCAGTACTTC. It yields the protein CASSWTDQETQYF.

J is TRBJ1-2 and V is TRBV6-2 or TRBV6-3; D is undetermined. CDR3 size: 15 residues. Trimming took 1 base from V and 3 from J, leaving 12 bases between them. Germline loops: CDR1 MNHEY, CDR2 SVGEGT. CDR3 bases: TGTGCCAGCAGTTACTTCAACCACGGGGACTATGGCTACACCTTC. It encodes CASSYFNHGDYGYTF.